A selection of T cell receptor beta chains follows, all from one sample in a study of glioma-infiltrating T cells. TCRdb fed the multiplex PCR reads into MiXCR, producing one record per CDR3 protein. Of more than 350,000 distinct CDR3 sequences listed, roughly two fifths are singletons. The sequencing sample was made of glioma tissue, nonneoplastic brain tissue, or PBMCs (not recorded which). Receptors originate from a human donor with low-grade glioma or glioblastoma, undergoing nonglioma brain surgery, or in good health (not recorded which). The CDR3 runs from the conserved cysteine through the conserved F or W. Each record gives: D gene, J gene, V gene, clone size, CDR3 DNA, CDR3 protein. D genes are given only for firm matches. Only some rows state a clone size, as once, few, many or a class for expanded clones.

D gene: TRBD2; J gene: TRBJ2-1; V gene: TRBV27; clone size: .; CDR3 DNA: TGTGCCAGCAGCCGGGGACTAGCCTACAATGAGCAGTTCTTC; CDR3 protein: CASSRGLAYNEQFF
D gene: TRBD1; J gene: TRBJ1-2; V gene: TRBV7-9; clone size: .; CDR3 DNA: TGTGCCAGCAGCGACAGGGAGGGTAGTGGCTACACCTTC; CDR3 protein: CASSDREGSGYTF
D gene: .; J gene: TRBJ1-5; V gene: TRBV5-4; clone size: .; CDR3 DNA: TGTGCCAGCAGCTTGGAGGGTAGCAATCAGCCCCAGCATTTT; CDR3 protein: CASSLEGSNQPQHF
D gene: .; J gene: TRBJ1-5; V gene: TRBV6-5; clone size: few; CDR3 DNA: TGTGCCAGCAGTGGCGGTAGGTTCGATCAGCCCCAGCATTTT; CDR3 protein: CASSGGRFDQPQHF
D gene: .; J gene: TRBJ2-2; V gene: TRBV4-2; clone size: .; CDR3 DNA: TGTGCCAGCAGCCGACGACATGGGGCCACCGGGGAGCTGTTTTTT; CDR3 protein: CASSRRHGATGELFF
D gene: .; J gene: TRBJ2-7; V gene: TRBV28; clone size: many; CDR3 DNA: TGTGCCAGCAGTCCAGGACATAACGAGCAGTACTTC; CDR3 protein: CASSPGHNEQYF
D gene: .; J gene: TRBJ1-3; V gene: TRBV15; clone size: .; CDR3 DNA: TGTGCCACCAGCACATGGGGGATCTCTGGAAACACCATATATTTT; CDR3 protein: CATSTWGISGNTIYF
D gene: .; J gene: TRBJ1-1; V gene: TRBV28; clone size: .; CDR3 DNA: TGTGCCAGCAGTTTATTGGGACGCAAGAACACTGAAGCTTTCTTT; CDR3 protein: CASSLLGRKNTEAFF
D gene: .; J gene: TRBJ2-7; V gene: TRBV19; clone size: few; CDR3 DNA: TGTGCCAGTAGTCCCCAGGTGGGTGGCGAGCAGTACTTC; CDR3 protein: CASSPQVGGEQYF
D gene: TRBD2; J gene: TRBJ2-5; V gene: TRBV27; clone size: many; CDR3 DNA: TGTGCCAGCAGTCTGGGACTAGCGGGAGTTGGGACCCAGTACTTC; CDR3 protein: CASSLGLAGVGTQYF
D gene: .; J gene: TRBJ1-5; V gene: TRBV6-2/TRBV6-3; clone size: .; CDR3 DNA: TGTGCCAGCAAAAAGGACCTAAGGCCGTCAGGCAATCAGCCCCAGCATTTT; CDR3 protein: CASKKDLRPSGNQPQHF
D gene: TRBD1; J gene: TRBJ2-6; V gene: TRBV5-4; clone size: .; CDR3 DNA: TGTGCCAGCGGCGCGCGACAGGGAATGAGCTCTGGGGCCAACGTCCTGACTTTC; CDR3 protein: CASGARQGMSSGANVLTF
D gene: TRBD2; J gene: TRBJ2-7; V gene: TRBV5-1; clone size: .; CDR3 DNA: TGCGCCAGCAGCTTGGAACTAGCGGGAGGTAACGAGCAGTACTTC; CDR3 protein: CASSLELAGGNEQYF
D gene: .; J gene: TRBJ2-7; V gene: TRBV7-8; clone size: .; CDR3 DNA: TGTGCCAGCAGCTCCGACTCCTTTACCTACGAGCAGTACTTC; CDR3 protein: CASSSDSFTYEQYF
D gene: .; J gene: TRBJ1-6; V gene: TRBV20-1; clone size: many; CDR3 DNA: TGCAGTTCCGGGGGGGTAGCACATCTGAATTCACCCCTCCACTTT; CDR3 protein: CSSGGVAHLNSPLHF
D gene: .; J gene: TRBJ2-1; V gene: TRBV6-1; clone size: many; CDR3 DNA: TGTGCCAGCAGCCCACTTCGAGCGCCCTCCTACAATGAGCAGTTCTTC; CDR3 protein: CASSPLRAPSYNEQFF
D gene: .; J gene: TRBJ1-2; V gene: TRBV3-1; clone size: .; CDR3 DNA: TGTGCCAGCAGCCAAGCGTTCCGTAGCTACACCTTC; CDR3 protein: CASSQAFRSYTF
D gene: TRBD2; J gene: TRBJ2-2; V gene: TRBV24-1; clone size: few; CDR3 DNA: TGTGCCACCAGTGATTTTCAGCGGGAGGTCACCGGGGAGCTGTTTTTT; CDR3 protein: CATSDFQREVTGELFF
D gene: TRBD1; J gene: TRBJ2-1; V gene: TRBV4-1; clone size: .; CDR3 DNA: TGCGCCAGCAGCCAAGATGACAGGGTGGGCTACAATGAGCAGTTCTTC; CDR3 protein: CASSQDDRVGYNEQFF
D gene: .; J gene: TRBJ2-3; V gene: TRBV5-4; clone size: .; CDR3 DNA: TGTGCCAGCAGCGCTTTGGGCCTTAGCACAGATACGCAGTATTTT; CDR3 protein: CASSALGLSTDTQYF
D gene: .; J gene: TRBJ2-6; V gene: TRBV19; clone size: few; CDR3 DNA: TGTGCCAGTAGGGACAGACTCTCTGGGGCCAACGTCCTGACTTTC; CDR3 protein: CASRDRLSGANVLTF
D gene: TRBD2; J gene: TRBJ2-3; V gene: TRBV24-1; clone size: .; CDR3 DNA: TGTGCCACAAATGATTTCGTACTAGCGGGACGGGAAGATACGCAGTATTTT; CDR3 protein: CATNDFVLAGREDTQYF
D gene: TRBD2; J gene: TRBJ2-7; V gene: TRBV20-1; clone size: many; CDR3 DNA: TGCAGTGCTAGAGATGGGAGGGGACCCTACTACGAGCAGTACTTC; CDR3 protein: CSARDGRGPYYEQYF
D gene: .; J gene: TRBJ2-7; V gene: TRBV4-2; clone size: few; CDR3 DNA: TGTGCCAGCAGCCAAGCGGGGGCAACACGGGAGCAGTACTTC; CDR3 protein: CASSQAGATREQYF
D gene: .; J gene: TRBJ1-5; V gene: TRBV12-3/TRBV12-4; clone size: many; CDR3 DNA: TGTGCCAGCAGTCTTTGGGGCAATCAGCCCCAGCATTTT; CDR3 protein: CASSLWGNQPQHF
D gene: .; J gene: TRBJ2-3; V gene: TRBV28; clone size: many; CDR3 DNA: TGTGCCACCTCGACCCCTCCAGATACGCAGTATTTT; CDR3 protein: CATSTPPDTQYF
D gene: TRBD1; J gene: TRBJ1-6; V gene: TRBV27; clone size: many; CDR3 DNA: TGTGCCAGCAGTTCCGGGACAGCTAATTCACCCCTCCACTTT; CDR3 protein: CASSSGTANSPLHF
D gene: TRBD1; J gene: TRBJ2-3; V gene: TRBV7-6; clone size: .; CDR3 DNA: TGTGCTAGCAGCATTGGACAGGGAGGAACGCAGTATTTT; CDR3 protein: CASSIGQGGTQYF
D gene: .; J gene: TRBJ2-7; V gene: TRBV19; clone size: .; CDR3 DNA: TGTGCCAGTATCGGAGGCAACTCCTACGAGCAGTACTTC; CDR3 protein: CASIGGNSYEQYF
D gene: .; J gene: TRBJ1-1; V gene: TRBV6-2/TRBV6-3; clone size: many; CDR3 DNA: TGTGCCAGCAGCTCAATTGGACGGAGGAACACTGAAGCTTTCTTT; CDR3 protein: CASSSIGRRNTEAFF
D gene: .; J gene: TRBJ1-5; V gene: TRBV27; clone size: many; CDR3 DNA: TGTGCCAGCAGCACAGGAGAAAATCAGCCCCAGCATTTT; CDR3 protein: CASSTGENQPQHF
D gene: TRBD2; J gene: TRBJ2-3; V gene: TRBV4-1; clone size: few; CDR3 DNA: TGCGCCAGCAGCCACGGACTAGCAACAGATACGCAGTATTTT; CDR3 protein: CASSHGLATDTQYF
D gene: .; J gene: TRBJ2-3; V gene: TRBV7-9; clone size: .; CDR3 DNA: TGTGCCAGCAGCCCGCTGGGCCGGCATTTTCATACGCAGTATTTT; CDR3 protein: CASSPLGRHFHTQYF
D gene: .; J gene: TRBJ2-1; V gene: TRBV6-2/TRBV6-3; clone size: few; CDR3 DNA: TGTGCCAGCACCCGGGCCCCCGGCAATGAGCAGTTCTTC; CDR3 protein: CASTRAPGNEQFF
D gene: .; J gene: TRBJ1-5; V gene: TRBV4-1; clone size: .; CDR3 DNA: TGCGCCAGCAGCCCTAGGACAGTTCAGCAACAGCCCCAGAATTTT; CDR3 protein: CASSPRTVQQQPQNF
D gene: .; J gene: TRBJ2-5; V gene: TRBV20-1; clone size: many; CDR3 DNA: TGCAGTGCTAGTGCTTGGTTTAACCAAGAGACCCAGTACTTC; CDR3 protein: CSASAWFNQETQYF
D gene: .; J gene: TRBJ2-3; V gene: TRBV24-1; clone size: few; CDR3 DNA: TGTGCCACCAGTGATTTGGCAGGGGGGAGCACAGATACGCAGTATTTT; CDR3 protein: CATSDLAGGSTDTQYF
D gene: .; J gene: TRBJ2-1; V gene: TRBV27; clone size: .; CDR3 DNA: TGTGCCAGCACCGGCGGGGTGACGGGATCCTACAATGAGCAGTTCTTC; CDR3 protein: CASTGGVTGSYNEQFF
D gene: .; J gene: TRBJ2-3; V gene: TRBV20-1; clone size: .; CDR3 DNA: TGCAGTGCTAAGCTCCTAGCAAACACAGATACGCAGTATTTT; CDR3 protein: CSAKLLANTDTQYF
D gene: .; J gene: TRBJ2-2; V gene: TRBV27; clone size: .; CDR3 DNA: TGTGCCAGCAGACCCCGGCCTAGAGGGATCACCGGGGAGCTGTTTTTT; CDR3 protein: CASRPRPRGITGELFF
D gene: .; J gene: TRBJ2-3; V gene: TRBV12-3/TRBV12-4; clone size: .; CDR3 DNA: TGTGCCAGCAGTTCCACTGGTAGAACCACAGATACGCAGTATTTT; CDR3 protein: CASSSTGRTTDTQYF
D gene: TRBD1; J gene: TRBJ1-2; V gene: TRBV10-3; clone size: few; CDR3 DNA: TGTGCCATCAGTACCCGGACAGGGGCCGCATATGGCTACACCTTC; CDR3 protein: CAISTRTGAAYGYTF
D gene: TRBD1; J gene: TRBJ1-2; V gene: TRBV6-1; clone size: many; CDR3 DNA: TGTGCCAACCAAGACAGGGGACCACCCTATGGCTACACCTTC; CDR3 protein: CANQDRGPPYGYTF
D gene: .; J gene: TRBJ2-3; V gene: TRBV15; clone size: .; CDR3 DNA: TGTGCCACCAGCAGCGGAATCACAGATACGCAGTATTTT; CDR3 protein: CATSSGITDTQYF
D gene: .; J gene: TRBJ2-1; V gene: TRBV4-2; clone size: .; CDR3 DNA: TGTGCCAGCAGCTCCTTCAAGAGTAACGCCTACAATGAGCAGTTCTTC; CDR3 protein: CASSSFKSNAYNEQFF
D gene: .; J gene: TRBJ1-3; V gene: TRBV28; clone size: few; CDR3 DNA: TGTGCCAGCAGTTTTTCCGCTGGAAACACCATATATTTT; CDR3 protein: CASSFSAGNTIYF